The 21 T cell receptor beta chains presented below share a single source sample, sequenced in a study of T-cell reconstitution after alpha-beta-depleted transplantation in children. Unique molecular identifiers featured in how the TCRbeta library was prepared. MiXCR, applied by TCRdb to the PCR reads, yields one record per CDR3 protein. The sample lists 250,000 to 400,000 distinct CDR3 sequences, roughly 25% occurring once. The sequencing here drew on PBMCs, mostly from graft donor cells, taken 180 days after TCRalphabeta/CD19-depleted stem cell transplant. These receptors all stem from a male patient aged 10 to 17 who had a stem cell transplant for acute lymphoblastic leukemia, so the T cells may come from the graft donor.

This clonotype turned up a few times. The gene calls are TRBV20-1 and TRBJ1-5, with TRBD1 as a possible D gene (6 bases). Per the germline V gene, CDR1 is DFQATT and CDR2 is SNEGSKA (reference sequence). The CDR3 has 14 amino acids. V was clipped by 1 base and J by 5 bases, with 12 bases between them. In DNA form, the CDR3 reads TGCAGTGCTAGAGTCAGGGGCTGGGATCAGCCCCAGCATTTT. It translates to CSARVRGWDQPQHF.

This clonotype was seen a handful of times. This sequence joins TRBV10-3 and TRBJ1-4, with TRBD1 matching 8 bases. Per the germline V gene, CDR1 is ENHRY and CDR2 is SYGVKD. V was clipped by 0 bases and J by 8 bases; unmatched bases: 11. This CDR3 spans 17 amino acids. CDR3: CAISESTLGDRSEKLFF. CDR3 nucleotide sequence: TGTGCCATCAGTGAGTCGACTCTAGGGGACAGGTCGGAAAAACTGTTTTTT.

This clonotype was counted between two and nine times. Written as DNA, the CDR3 is TGCAGTGCTAGTGGGTCGTTCTCCTACGAGCAGTACTTC. Translating it yields CSASGSFSYEQYF. The chain uses TRBV20-1 and TRBJ2-7; D gene uncertain. There are 13 residues in the CDR3. CDR1 is DFQATT and CDR2 is SNEGSKA in the germline V gene (reference sequence). Trimming took 3 bases from V and 0 from J, leaving 9 bases between them.

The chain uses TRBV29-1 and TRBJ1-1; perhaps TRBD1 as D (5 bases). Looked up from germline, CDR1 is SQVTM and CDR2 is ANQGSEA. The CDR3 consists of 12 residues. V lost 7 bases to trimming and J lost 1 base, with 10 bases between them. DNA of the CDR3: TGCAGCGCCCCAACAGGGAACACTGAAGCTTTCTTT. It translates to CSAPTGNTEAFF.

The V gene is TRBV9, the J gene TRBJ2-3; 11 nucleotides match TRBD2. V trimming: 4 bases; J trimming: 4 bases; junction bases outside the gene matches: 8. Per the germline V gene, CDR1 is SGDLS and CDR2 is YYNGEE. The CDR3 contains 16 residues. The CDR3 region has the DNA TGTGCCAGCAGCACCCGAGTAGCGGGAGGGCCAGATACGCAGTATTTT. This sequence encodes CASSTRVAGGPDTQYF.

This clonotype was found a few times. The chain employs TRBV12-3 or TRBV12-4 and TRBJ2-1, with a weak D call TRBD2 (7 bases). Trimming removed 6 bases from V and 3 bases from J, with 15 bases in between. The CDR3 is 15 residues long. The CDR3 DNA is TGTGCCAGCAGAACAAAAGGGGGGGACTACAATGAGCAGTTCTTC. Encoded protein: CASRTKGGDYNEQFF.

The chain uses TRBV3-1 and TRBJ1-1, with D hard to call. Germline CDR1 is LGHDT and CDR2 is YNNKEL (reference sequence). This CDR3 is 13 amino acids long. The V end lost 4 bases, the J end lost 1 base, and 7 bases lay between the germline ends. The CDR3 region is CASSPYANTEAFF. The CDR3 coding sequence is TGTGCCAGCAGCCCATACGCGAACACTGAAGCTTTCTTT.

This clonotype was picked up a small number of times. CDR3 nucleotide sequence: TGCGCCAGCAGTGACCCGGGACTGAACACTGAAGCTTTCTTT. Its protein is CASSDPGLNTEAFF. The gene calls are TRBV10-2 and TRBJ1-1; the D gene is possibly TRBD1 (5 bases). CDR3 length: 14 amino acids. Germline V gene sequence: CDR1 WSHSY, CDR2 SAAADI. Trimming took off 3 bases at V and 0 bases at J, with 8 bases between the two ends.

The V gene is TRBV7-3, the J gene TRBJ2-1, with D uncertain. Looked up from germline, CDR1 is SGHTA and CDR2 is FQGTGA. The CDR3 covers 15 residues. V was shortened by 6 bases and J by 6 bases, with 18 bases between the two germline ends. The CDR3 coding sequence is TGTGCCAGCAGTTTTGCCCTACCCTCGAGCAATGAGCAGTTCTTC. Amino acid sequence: CASSFALPSSNEQFF.

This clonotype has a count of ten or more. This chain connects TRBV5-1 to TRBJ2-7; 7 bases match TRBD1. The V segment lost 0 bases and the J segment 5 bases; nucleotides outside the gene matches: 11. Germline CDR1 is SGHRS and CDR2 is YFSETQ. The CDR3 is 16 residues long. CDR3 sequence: CASSLVGTGVSDEQYF. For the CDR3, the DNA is TGCGCCAGCAGCTTGGTAGGCACAGGGGTAAGCGACGAGCAGTACTTC.

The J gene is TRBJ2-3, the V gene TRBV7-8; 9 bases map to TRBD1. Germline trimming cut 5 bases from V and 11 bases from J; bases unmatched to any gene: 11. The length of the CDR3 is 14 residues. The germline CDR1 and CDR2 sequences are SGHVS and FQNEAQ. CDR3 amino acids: CASSLHRGRPLQYF. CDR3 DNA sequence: TGTGCCAGCAGCCTCCACAGGGGGCGGCCCCTGCAGTATTTT.

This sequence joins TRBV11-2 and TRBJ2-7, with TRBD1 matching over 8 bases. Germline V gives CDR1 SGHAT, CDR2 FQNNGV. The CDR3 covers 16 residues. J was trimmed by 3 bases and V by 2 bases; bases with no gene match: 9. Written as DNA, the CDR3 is TGTGCCAGCAGCTTAACCGGGACAGGTTTTCGCTACGAGCAGTACTTC. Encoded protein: CASSLTGTGFRYEQYF.

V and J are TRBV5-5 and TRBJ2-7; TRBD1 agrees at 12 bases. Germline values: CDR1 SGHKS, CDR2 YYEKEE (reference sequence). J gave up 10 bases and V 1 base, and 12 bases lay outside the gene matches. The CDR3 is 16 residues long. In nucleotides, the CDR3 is TGTGCCAGCAGCTTGTGGGACAGGGGGCCCATGACCGACCAGTACTTC. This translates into CASSLWDRGPMTDQYF.

CDR3 sequence reads: CASMEVSEKLFF. CDR3 nucleotides: TGTGCCAGCATGGAGGTCAGTGAAAAACTGTTTTTT. The chain carries TRBV2 and TRBJ1-4; D remains ambiguous. Trimming removed 7 bases from V and 7 bases from J, with 10 bases in between. Germline CDR1 reads SNHLY; CDR2 reads FYNNEI. The CDR3 length is 12 residues.

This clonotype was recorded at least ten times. This CDR3 reads CASSPISYEQYF. The CDR3 DNA reads as TGTGCCAGCAGCCCCATCTCCTACGAGCAGTACTTC. This chain joins TRBV7-9 and TRBJ2-7; no reliable D call. Trimming removed 5 bases at V and 0 bases at J, with 5 bases between. CDR1 is SEHNR and CDR2 is FQNEAQ in the germline V gene (reference sequence). CDR3 length: 12 residues.

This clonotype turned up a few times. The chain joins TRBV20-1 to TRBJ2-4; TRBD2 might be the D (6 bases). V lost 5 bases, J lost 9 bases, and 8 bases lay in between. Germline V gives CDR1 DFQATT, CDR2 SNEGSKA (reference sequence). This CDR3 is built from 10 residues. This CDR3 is CSAQGLIQYF. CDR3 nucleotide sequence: TGCAGTGCTCAGGGACTCATTCAGTACTTC.

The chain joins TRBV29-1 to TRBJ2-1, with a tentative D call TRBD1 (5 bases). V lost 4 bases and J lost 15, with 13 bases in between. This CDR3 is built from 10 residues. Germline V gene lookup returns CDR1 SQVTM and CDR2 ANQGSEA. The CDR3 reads CSVGGRDVFF. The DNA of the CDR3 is TGCAGCGTTGGAGGCAGGGATGTGTTCTTC.

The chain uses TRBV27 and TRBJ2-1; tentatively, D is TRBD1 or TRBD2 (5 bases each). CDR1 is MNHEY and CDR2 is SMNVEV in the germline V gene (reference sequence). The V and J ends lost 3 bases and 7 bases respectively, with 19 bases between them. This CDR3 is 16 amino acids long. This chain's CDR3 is CASSLEARVDKNEQFF. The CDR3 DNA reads TGTGCCAGCAGTTTGGAGGCACGGGTGGACAAGAATGAGCAGTTCTTC.

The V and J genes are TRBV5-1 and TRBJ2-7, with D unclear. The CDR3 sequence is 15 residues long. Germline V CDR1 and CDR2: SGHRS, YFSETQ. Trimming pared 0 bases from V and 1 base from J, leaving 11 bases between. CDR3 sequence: CASSLGHPQSYEQYF. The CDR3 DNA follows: TGCGCCAGCAGCTTGGGGCACCCACAGTCCTACGAGCAGTACTTC.

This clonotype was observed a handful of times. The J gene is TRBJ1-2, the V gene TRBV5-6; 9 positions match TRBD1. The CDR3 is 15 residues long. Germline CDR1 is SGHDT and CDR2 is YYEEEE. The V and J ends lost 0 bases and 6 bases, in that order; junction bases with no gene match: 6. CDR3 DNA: TGTGCCAGCAGCTTGGAAACAGGGGGCTGGGATGGCTACACCTTC. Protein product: CASSLETGGWDGYTF.

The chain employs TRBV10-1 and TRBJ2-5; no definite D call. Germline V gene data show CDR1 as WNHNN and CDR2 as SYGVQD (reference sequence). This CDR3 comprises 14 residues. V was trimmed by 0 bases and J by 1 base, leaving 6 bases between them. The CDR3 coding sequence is TGCGCCAGCAGTGAGTCGCCGGGCCAAGAGACCCAGTACTTC. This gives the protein CASSESPGQETQYF.